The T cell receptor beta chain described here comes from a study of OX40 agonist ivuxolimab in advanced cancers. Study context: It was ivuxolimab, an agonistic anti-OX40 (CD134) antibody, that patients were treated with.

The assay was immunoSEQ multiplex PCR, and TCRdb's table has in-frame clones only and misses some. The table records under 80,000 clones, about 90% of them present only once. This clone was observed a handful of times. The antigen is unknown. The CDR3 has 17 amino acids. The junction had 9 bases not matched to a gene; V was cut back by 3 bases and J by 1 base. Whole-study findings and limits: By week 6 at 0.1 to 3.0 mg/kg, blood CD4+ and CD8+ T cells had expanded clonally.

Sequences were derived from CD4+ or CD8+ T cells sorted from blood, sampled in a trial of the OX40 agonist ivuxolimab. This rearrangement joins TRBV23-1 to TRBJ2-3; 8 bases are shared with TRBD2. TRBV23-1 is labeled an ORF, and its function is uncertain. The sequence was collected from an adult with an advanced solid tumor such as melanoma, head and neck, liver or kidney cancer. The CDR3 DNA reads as TGCGCCAGCAGTCACTCGTTAGCGGGGAATCGCACAGATACGCAGTATTTT. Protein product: CASSHSLAGNRTDTQYF.